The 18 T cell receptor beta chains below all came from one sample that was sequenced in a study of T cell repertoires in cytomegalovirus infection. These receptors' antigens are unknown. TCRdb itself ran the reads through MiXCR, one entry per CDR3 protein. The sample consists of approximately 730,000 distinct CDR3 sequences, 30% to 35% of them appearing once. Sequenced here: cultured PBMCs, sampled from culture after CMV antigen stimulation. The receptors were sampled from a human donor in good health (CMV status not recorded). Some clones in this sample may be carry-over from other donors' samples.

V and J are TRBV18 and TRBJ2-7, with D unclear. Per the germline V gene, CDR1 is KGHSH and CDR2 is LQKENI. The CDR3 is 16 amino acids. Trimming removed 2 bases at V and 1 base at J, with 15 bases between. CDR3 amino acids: CASSPGVSSRSYEQYF. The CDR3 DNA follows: TGTGCCAGCTCACCAGGAGTCTCATCTAGGTCCTACGAGCAGTACTTC. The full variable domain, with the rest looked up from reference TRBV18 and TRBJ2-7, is NAGVMQNPRHLVRRRGQEARLRCSPMKGHSHVYWYRQLPEEGLKFMVYLQKENIIDESGMPKERFSAEFPKEGPSILRIQQVVRGDSAAYFCASSPGVSSRSYEQYFGPGTRLTVT.

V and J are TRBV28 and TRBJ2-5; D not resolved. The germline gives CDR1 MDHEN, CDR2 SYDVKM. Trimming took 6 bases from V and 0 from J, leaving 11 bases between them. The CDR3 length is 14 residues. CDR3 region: CASRIDPNQETQYF. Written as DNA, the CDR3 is TGTGCCAGCAGGATAGACCCCAACCAAGAGACCCAGTACTTC.

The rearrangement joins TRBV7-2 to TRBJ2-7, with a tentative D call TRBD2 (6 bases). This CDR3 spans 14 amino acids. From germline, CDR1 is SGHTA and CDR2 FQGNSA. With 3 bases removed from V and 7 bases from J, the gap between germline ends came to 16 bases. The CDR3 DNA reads TGTGCCAGCAGCTTCGCCGCCGGAGGGCGGGAGCAGTACTTC. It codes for CASSFAAGGREQYF.

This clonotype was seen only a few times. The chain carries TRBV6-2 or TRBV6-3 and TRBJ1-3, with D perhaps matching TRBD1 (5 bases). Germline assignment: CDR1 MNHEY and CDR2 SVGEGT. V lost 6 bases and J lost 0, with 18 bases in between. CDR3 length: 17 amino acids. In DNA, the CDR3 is TGTGCCAGCAGCAGGCGAGGGGAGAGATCCTCTGGAAACACCATATATTTT. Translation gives CASSRRGERSSGNTIYF.

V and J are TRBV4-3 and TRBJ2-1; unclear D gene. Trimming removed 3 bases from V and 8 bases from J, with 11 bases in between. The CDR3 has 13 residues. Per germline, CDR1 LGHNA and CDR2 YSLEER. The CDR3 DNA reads TGCGCCAGCAGCCAGGTCGCTAAGGATGAGCAGTTCTTC. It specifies CASSQVAKDEQFF.

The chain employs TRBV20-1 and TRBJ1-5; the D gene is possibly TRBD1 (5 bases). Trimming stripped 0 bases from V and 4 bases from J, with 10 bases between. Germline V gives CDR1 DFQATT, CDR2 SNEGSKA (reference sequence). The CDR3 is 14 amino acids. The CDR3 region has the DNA TGCAGTGCTAGAGATTGGCGACAGAATCAGCCCCAGCATTTT. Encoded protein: CSARDWRQNQPQHF.

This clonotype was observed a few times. CDR3 coding DNA: TGTGCCAGTACCCCCGGGCGGGCCATGGGGAATAGCAATCAGCCCCAGCATTTT. This gives the protein CASTPGRAMGNSNQPQHF. This chain connects TRBV19 to TRBJ1-5; no firm D call. This CDR3 has 18 residues. Germline loops: CDR1 LNHDA, CDR2 SQIVND (reference sequence). V lost 7 bases and J lost 0, with 22 bases in between.

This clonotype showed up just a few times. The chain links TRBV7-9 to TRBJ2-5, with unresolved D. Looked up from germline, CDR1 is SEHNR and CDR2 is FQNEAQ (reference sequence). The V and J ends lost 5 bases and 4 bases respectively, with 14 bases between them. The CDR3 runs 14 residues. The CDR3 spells CASSATVLGETQYF. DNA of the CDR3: TGTGCCAGCAGCGCTACGGTGTTAGGAGAGACCCAGTACTTC.

CDR3 DNA: TGTGCCAGCAGCCCTCAGGGGGTAGCGGCAATTTACAATGAGCAGTTCTTC. It yields the protein CASSPQGVAAIYNEQFF. The chain carries TRBV7-2 and TRBJ2-1; perhaps TRBD1 as D (7 bases). The CDR3 has 17 amino acids. The germline V and J ends were trimmed by 5 bases and 4 bases, with 21 bases remaining between them. Germline V gene lookup returns CDR1 SGHTA and CDR2 FQGNSA.

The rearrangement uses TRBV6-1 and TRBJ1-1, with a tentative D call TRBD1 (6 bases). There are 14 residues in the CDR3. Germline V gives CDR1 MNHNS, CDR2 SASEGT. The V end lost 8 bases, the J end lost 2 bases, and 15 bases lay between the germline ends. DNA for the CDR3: TGTGCCAGCTCCGACAGGAGGGATAACACTGAAGCTTTCTTT. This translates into CASSDRRDNTEAFF.

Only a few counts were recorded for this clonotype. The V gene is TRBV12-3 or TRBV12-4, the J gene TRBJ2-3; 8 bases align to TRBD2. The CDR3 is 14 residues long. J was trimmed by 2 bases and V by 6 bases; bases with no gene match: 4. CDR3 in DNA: TGTGCCAGCAGCCAACTAGCGGTCACAGATACGCAGTATTTT. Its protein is CASSQLAVTDTQYF.

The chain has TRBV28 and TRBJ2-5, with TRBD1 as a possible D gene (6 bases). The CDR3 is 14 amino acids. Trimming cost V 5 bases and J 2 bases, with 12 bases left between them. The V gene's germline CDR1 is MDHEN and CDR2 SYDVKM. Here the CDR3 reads CASSPRTVQETQYF. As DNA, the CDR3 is TGTGCCAGCAGTCCCCGGACAGTACAAGAGACCCAGTACTTC.

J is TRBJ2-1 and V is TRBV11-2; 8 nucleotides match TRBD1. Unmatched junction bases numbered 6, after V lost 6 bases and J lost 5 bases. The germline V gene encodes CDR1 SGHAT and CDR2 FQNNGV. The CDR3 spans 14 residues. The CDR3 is CASRRQGSNNEQFF. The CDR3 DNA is TGTGCCAGCAGGCGACAGGGGTCTAACAATGAGCAGTTCTTC.

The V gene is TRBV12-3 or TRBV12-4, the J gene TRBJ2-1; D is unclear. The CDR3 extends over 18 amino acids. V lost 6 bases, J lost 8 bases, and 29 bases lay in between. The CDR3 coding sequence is TGTGCCAGCAGCTCCCACGCTCCTGGTCGGTACCGTTTACATGAGCAGTTCTTC. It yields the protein CASSSHAPGRYRLHEQFF.

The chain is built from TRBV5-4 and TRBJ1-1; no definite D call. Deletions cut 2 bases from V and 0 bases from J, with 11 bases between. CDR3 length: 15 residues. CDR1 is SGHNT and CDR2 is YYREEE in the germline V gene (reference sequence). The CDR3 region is CASSFPKDLNTEAFF. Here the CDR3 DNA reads TGTGCCAGCAGCTTTCCCAAAGACTTGAACACTGAAGCTTTCTTT. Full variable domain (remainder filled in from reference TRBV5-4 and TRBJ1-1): ETGVTQSPTHLIKTRGQQVTLRCSSQSGHNTVSWYQQALGQGPQFIFQYYREEENGRGNFPPRFSGLQFPNYSSELNVNALELDDSALYLCASSFPKDLNTEAFFGQGTRLTVV.

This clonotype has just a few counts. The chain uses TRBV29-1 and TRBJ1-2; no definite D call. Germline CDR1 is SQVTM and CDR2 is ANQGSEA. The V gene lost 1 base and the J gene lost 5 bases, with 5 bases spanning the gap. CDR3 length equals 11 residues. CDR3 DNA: TGCAGCGTTGAAGCCAGTTATGGCTACACCTTC. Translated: CSVEASYGYTF.

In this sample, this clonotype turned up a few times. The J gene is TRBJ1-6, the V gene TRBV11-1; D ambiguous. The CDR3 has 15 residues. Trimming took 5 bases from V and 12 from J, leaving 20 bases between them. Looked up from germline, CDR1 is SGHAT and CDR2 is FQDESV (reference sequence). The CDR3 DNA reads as TGTGCCAGCAGCGGTCGGCCGGCCGGTGTGGGACCCCTCCACTTT. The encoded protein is CASSGRPAGVGPLHF.

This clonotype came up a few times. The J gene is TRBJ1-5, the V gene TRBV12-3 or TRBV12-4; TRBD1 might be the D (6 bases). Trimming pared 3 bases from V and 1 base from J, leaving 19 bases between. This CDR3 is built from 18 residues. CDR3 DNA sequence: TGTGCCAGCAGTTTCGGGCAGGGGCTTGGGGGGAGCAATCAGCCCCAGCATTTT. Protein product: CASSFGQGLGGSNQPQHF.